Presented here are 10 T cell receptor beta chains from one specimen sequenced in a study of blood T cell repertoires in COVID-19. This table comes from immunoSEQ multiplex PCR, and its TCRdb copy is limited to in-frame clones, with some not included. Of tens of thousands of clones listed, approximately 82% are singletons. Sample: peripheral blood. The receptors derive from a man aged 65 to 79 with active COVID-19.

The sample holds a few counts of this clone. The genes are TRBV4-2 and TRBJ2-7, with TRBD1 as a possible D gene (5 bases). This CDR3 region has 15 residues. Trimming took 5 bases from V and 4 from J, leaving 18 bases between them. CDR1 and CDR2 from the germline V gene are LGHNA and YNFKEQ. The CDR3 region is CASSSTLGQGYEQYF. In nucleotides, the CDR3 is TGTGCCAGCAGCTCCACCCTCGGGCAGGGATACGAGCAGTACTTC.

The J gene is TRBJ1-2, the V gene TRBV5-4; weak D call: TRBD1 (6 bases). Between the trimmed V and J ends, which lost 4 bases and 5 bases, there was a span of 12 bases. CDR1 SGHNT and CDR2 YYREEE come from the germline V gene (reference sequence). This CDR3 has 13 amino acids. The CDR3 sequence is CASSKGDGYGYTF. CDR3 bases: TGTGCCAGCAGCAAGGGGGACGGGTATGGCTACACCTTC.

The chain recombines TRBV7-6 with TRBJ2-5; TRBD1 aligns across 8 bases. The CDR3 consists of 15 residues. The ends lost 5 bases at V and 5 bases at J; junction bases unmatched: 10. Germline V gives CDR1 SGHVS, CDR2 FNYEAQ. The CDR3, as DNA: TGTGCCAGCAGCGTAGGACAGGGCCGAGGGGAGACCCAGTACTTC. Translating gives CASSVGQGRGETQYF.

The chain joins TRBV4-3 to TRBJ2-4; TRBD2 matches at 8 bases. The V gene's germline CDR1 is LGHNA and CDR2 YSLEER. The J segment lost 7 bases and the V segment lost 0 bases, leaving 2 bases of the junction unmatched. The CDR3 contains 14 residues. The CDR3 DNA sequence: TGCGCCAGCAGCCAAGAGGGACTAGGGAACATTCAGTACTTC. Its translation: CASSQEGLGNIQYF.

This sequence joins TRBV21-1 and TRBJ2-2; no check of the table's D call, TRBD1, against the DNA was made. TRBV21-1 represents a pseudogene. This CDR3 region has 15 residues. This chain's CDR3 is CASRGTGEIFGELFF. CDR3 coding DNA: TGTGCCAGTAGGGGGACAGGGGAAATATTCGGGGAGCTGTTTTTT.

This clone showed up just once. The chain is built from TRBV27 and TRBJ2-5; 8 nucleotides align to TRBD1. Per the germline V gene, CDR1 is MNHEY and CDR2 is SMNVEV (reference sequence). V shed 2 bases, J shed 2 bases, and the junction held 4 bases outside the gene matches. CDR3 length: 15 amino acids. CDR3 nucleotides: TGTGCCAGCAGTTTACTGGGACAGGAACAAGAGACCCAGTACTTC. Its translation: CASSLLGQEQETQYF.

This clone was detected a few times. V is TRBV28 and J is TRBJ2-1; D not certain. Germline CDR1 MDHEN, CDR2 SYDVKM. V was cut by 5 bases and J by 8 bases, with 16 bases left in between. The CDR3 length is 14 residues. The CDR3 here is CASSPESSTDEQFF. CDR3 sequence (DNA): TGTGCCAGCAGTCCCGAAAGTTCGACTGATGAGCAGTTCTTC.

The genes are TRBV27 and TRBJ2-4; TRBD2 agrees at 8 bases. Germline CDR1 reads MNHEY; CDR2 reads SMNVEV (reference sequence). CDR3 length: 13 amino acids. Germline trimming cut 3 bases from V and 6 bases from J; bases unmatched to any gene: 1. CDR3 loop: CASSFAGGNIQYF. The CDR3 DNA follows: TGTGCCAGCAGTTTTGCGGGGGGAAACATTCAGTACTTC.

V usage is TRBV2 and J usage is TRBJ2-2; TRBD1 is a possible D gene (6 bases). Trimming took 1 base from V and 5 from J, leaving 11 bases between them. The CDR3 runs 15 residues. Germline loops: CDR1 SNHLY, CDR2 FYNNEI. CDR3 nucleotide sequence: TGTGCCAGCAGTGAAGAGAACAGGGCGACCGGGGAGCTGTTTTTT. Translated: CASSEENRATGELFF.

This clone showed up just once. V is TRBV6-2 or TRBV6-3 and J is TRBJ2-2; 8 bases match TRBD1. Germline assignment: CDR1 MNHEY and CDR2 SVGEGT. The CDR3 spans 16 residues. V trimming: 5 bases; J trimming: 5 bases; junction bases outside the gene matches: 10. The CDR3 is CASSPSDRGGTGELFF. CDR3 DNA sequence: TGTGCCAGCAGTCCAAGCGACAGGGGTGGAACCGGGGAGCTGTTTTTT.